This TCR beta chain was observed in a study of T cell responses to AZD1222 COVID-19 vaccine. Looked up from germline, CDR1 is SGHNT and CDR2 is YYREEE (reference sequence). V dropped 0 bases and J dropped 7 bases, with 8 bases sitting between them. This CDR3 is built from 14 residues. Clones were sequenced by immunoSEQ multiplex PCR, and TCRdb holds only the in-frame ones, with some missing. This sample carries around 71,000 clones, 65% to 85% of them seen once, and the ten largest clones take 2.5% to 3%. This rearrangement joins TRBV5-4 to TRBJ1-6, with D possibly matching TRBD1 (5 bases). The TCR originated in an adult in good health. The sample here was peripheral blood, taken on day 0 of AZD1222 vaccination. The CDR3 nucleotides read TGTGCCAGCAGCTTGGAGGGGCAGAATTCACCCCTCCACTTT. Amino acid sequence: CASSLEGQNSPLHF. Combining the CDR3 with reference TRBV5-4 and TRBJ1-6 gives the whole variable domain ETGVTQSPTHLIKTRGQQVTLRCSSQSGHNTVSWYQQALGQGPQFIFQYYREEENGRGNFPPRFSGLQFPNYSSELNVNALELDDSALYLCASSLEGQNSPLHFGNGTRLTVT.